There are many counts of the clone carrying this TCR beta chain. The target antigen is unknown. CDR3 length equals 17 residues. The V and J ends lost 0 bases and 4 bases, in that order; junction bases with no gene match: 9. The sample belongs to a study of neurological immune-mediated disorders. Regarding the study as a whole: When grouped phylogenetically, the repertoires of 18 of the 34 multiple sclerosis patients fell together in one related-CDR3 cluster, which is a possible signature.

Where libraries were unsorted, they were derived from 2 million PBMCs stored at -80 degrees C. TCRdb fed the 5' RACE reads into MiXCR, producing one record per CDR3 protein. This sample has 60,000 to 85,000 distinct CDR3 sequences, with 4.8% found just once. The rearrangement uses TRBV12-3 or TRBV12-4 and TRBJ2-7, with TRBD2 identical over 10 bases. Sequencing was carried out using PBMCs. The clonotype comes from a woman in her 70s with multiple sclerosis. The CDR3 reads CASSLARASGRRYEQYF. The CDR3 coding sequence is TGTGCCAGCAGTTTAGCGCGGGCTAGCGGGAGACGGTACGAGCAGTACTTC.